This TCR beta chain was observed in a study of blood T cells in healthy people across ages. Notes on the study in general: In older individuals, TCR beta diversity per million T cells was lower, falling roughly linearly with age.

This clonotype has more than one count but fewer than ten. What it recognizes is unknown. Total RNA was isolated from each sample in quantities of at least 6 micrograms. Trimming removed 4 bases at V and 0 bases at J, with 7 bases between. CDR3 size: 13 residues. The V gene's germline CDR1 is DFQATT and CDR2 SNEGSKA (reference sequence). For the second PCR, which ran for about 7 to 11 cycles, a sample-barcoded 5' primer and a J-beta primer mix were used. Each TCR beta cDNA got a 12-nucleotide random molecular identifier. MiXCR, run by TCRdb on the 5' RACE reads, gives a single entry per CDR3 protein. The sample yields over 300,000 distinct CDR3 sequences, 52% seen once.

The chain links TRBV20-1 to TRBJ1-5; D call uncertain. The receptor was isolated from a man aged 55 to 69 in good health. Sequenced: blood. This CDR3 is CSAKQNSNQPQHF. The CDR3 nucleotides read TGCAGTGCTAAACAGAATAGCAATCAGCCCCAGCATTTT.